The present entry profiles one T cell receptor beta chain with its context. The antigen remains undetermined. The source of the sample is a study of cytomegalovirus exposure and HLA in healthy donors. Overall study: It was reported in a later analysis that the 100 to 150 validation repertoires used the same platform as the roughly 700 first-cohort repertoires. General study points: Researchers counted approximately 160 TCR beta chains as cytomegalovirus-associated. In vitro assays verified that a few CMV-associated chains recognized CMV antigens specifically. Most observed TCR sequences were rare, whereas some public TCRs were detected in many donors.

V was clipped by 3 bases and J by 0 bases, with 9 bases between them. The CDR3 extends over 15 amino acids. The germline gives CDR1 MRHNA, CDR2 SNTAGT. Only in-frame clones appear in the TCRdb table, and some are missing; sequencing was by immunoSEQ multiplex PCR. This sample carries about 56,000 clones, around 94% of them seen once, and the ten largest clones take about 1%. Sequencing input: PBMCs. The receptor's source is a man between 18 and 29 years old in good health and CMV-seronegative. The V gene is TRBV6-4, the J gene TRBJ2-1, with D possibly matching TRBD1 (6 bases). The DNA for the CDR3 is TGTGCCAGCAGTGAAAAAGGGGGCTCCTACAATGAGCAGTTCTTC. This gives the protein CASSEKGGSYNEQFF.